This T cell receptor beta chain was documented in a study of PD-1 blockade in mismatch repair-deficient tumors. Whole-study results and caveats: Tumor-resident clones, often absent from pretreatment blood, expanded after pembrolizumab and then contracted.

Sequencing used immunoSEQ multiplex PCR; TCRdb keeps in-frame clones, though not all of them. The sample has around 14,000 clones, roughly 84% seen once. About this clone: Its antigen is unknown.

The time point is: approximately nine-day in vitro stimulation with candidate neoantigen peptide 4. The germline CDR1 and CDR2 sequences are SGHTS and YDEGEE. The CDR3 has 12 amino acids. Trimming stripped 2 bases from V and 7 bases from J, with 9 bases between. The rearrangement links TRBV5-8 to TRBJ1-2; a possible D gene is TRBD1 (5 bases). The sample here was cells cultured in vitro, taken from a patient treated with pembrolizumab. This TCR derives from an adult with mismatch repair-deficient cancer. The DNA for the CDR3 is TGTGCCAGCAGCTTAAACAGGTTTGGCTACACCTTC. This codes for CASSLNRFGYTF.